This T cell receptor beta chain was identified in a study of cytotoxic CD8 clonotypes in ibrutinib-treated CLL. This CDR3 is built from 15 residues. V gave up 3 bases and J gave up 0 bases; unmatched junction bases: 4. Germline V gene data show CDR1 as SGHRS and CDR2 as YFSETQ. Only in-frame clones appear in the TCRdb table, and some are missing; sequencing was by immunoSEQ multiplex PCR. Seen here are some 120,000 clones, 50% to 65% observed once, and the top ten hold 30% to 45%. The material sequenced was PBMCs, taken after 24 months of ibrutinib treatment. This receptor was obtained from a human donor with chronic lymphocytic leukemia. The rearrangement links TRBV5-1 to TRBJ2-7; 9 bases are shared with TRBD1. The CDR3 protein is CASSWGQGGSYEQYF. CDR3 DNA: TGCGCCAGCAGCTGGGGACAGGGAGGCTCCTACGAGCAGTACTTC.